The T cell receptor (beta chain) under discussion was sequenced for a study of blood T cell repertoires in COVID-19 (dated by TCRdb to about 2020). Concerning the study at large: Samples covering the acute and convalescent phases of COVID-19 were provided by collaborators in the United States, Italy and Spain. The prospective study material was composed of cDNA or gDNA derived from T cells, B-cell-depleted T cells, or PBMCs. HLA class I and class II types, where available, came from metadata supplied by the sample provider rather than from assay-based typing. The samples were drawn from the first 160 participants of the ongoing ImmuneRACE study and from some 1,300 subjects provided by 6 global collaborators. The repertoires were released in a freely available public database intended as a resource for research on the immune response to SARS-CoV-2. The sample metadata nearly always contained a de-identified subject ID, COVID-19 status, age in years and sex. The dataset comprised deeply sampled blood TCRbeta repertoires from subjects exposed to, actively infected with, or recovered from COVID-19. The investigation overall reported the following: How much clinical and demographic metadata was included differed by source and by participant, and the metadata was provided uncurated.

Concerning this clone: What this receptor recognizes is not known. The record has no base qualities; no much larger clone is one base away.

The collaborating institutions used their own protocols to collect whole blood in K2EDTA tubes. For TCRbeta analysis, collaborators shipped samples as frozen whole blood, isolated PBMCs, or DNA extracted from either of those sample types. The immunoSEQ Assay, a bias-controlled multiplex PCR, was used to amplify TCRbeta CDR3 regions from genomic DNA. The paper's processing steps were these. The number of nucleated cells in each sample was estimated from the amplification of reference gene primers within the assay. To quantify the absolute abundance of each unique TCRbeta CDR3 rearrangement, sequence reads were collapsed and filtered. For each sample, productive Simpson clonality was calculated by taking the square root of Simpson's diversity index across productive rearrangements. Held by TCRdb, this immuneACCESS table contains in-frame sequences only and omits some clones. Under half of the omission traces to an unresolved V gene where checked; the cause of the rest is unknown. The V and J calls and clone size are taken from that table; D and trimming were inferred from the DNA. Counted in this sample were some 85,000 clones; roughly four fifths of them appeared once. The top ten hold around 21% of the sample.

Sequences MNHEY (CDR1) and SVGAGI (CDR2) are obtained from the germline V gene. From the cysteine up to the phenylalanine, the CDR3 has a length of 14 residues. The sequence is cut down to CDR3 DNA, 42 bases in frame from base 1. The trim is 4 bases for V and 1 base for J, with a gap of 8 bases between the germline ends. Sequenced material: peripheral blood. Here the chain combines TRBV6-5 and TRBJ1-5; the D gene remains uncertain. The clonotype comes from a woman older than 75 with active or convalescent COVID-19. The DNA sequence is as follows: TGTGCCAGCAGTTCTGAGGTGAGCAATCAGCCCCAGCATTTT. Its protein reads: CASSSEVSNQPQHF.